The next 11 T cell receptor beta chains were all read from a single sample in a study of shared clonotypes between healthy human individuals. Using immunoSEQ multiplex PCR, the repertoire was profiled, and TCRdb retains in-frame clones only, with some absent. This table has nearly 1 million clones, approximately 76% appearing once. The sequenced sample was memory CD4+ T cells sorted from blood. The sample's subset: CD45RA-negative fraction. The origin of the receptors is a young man in good health.

This sequence joins TRBV5-1 and TRBJ1-2; possible D gene TRBD1, 6 bases. Trimming took 5 bases from V and 0 from J, leaving 14 bases between them. From germline, CDR1 is SGHRS and CDR2 YFSETQ. The CDR3 has 15 residues. This CDR3 reads CASSTGTKTNYGYTF. The CDR3 coding sequence is TGCGCCAGCAGTACCGGGACAAAAACTAACTATGGCTACACCTTC.

CDR3 nucleotide sequence: TGTGCCAGCAGCCTAATGGGAAGCACAGATACGCAGTATTTT. It translates to CASSLMGSTDTQYF. V usage is TRBV7-9 and J usage is TRBJ2-3; D remains unclear. This CDR3 has 14 amino acids. V shed 5 bases and J shed 0 bases, with 9 bases lying between them. The germline gives CDR1 SEHNR, CDR2 FQNEAQ (reference sequence).

The chain carries TRBV19 and TRBJ1-6; weak D call: TRBD1 (6 bases). V lost 8 bases and J lost 7, with 15 bases in between. The CDR3 loop spans 14 amino acids. Germline V gives CDR1 LNHDA, CDR2 SQIVND (reference sequence). CDR3 sequence reads: CASHNREWNSPLHF. DNA of the CDR3: TGTGCCAGTCACAACAGGGAGTGGAATTCACCCCTCCACTTT.

The gene calls are TRBV6-1 and TRBJ1-2; no definite D call. Germline V gene sequence: CDR1 MNHNS, CDR2 SASEGT. The V gene lost 7 bases and the J gene lost 1 base, with 16 bases spanning the gap. This CDR3 has 15 amino acids. The CDR3 coding sequence is TGTGCCAGCAAGGATGGCAGGCAATTTAACTATGGCTACACCTTC. Translation gives CASKDGRQFNYGYTF.

The sample holds many counts of this clone. This chain uses TRBV21-1 with TRBJ1-4. TRBV21-1 is classified as a pseudogene. This CDR3 has 16 amino acids. CDR3 bases: TGTGCCAGCAGCAAGAAGAAAACTCGGGGTGGGGAAAAACTGTTTTTT. Translation: CASSKKKTRGGEKLFF.

This clone has more than one count but fewer than ten. This rearrangement joins TRBV28 to TRBJ2-7; D is perhaps TRBD1 (6 bases). Germline V CDR1 and CDR2: MDHEN, SYDVKM. The CDR3 extends over 12 amino acids. Trimming pared 7 bases from V and 4 bases from J, leaving 11 bases between. In DNA, the CDR3 is TGTGCCAGCAAGAGGGGGTTTTACGAGCAGTACTTC. Its protein product is CASKRGFYEQYF.

The chain couples TRBV2 to TRBJ2-1; no clear D. CDR1 and CDR2 (germline): SNHLY, FYNNEI. V was shortened by 5 bases and J by 8 bases, with 7 bases between the two germline ends. The CDR3 has 11 residues. The CDR3 nucleotides are TGTGCCAGCAGTACCGCGCATGAGCAGTTCTTC. This codes for CASSTAHEQFF.

The rearrangement joins TRBV19 to TRBJ2-5, with TRBD1 matching over 9 bases. Germline assignment: CDR1 LNHDA and CDR2 SQIVND (reference sequence). The CDR3 runs to 15 residues. The ends lost 8 bases at V and 5 bases at J; junction bases unmatched: 12. In DNA, the CDR3 is TGTGCCAGTGGGACAGGGAAGGACAACAGGGAGACCCAGTACTTC. This encodes CASGTGKDNRETQYF.

CDR3 nucleotide sequence: TGTGCCAGCGGATCGGGACAGGTTATTAATGAGCAGTTCTTC. It yields the protein CASGSGQVINEQFF. This chain uses TRBV2 with TRBJ2-1, with TRBD1 matching 8 bases. The CDR3 totals 14 residues. Germline-derived CDR1 and CDR2 are SNHLY and FYNNEI. The trim removed 8 bases at V and 7 bases at J, leaving 10 bases unmatched.

CDR3 region: CASSGRTGLNEKLFF. The CDR3 nucleotides read TGTGCCAGCAGCGGGAGAACAGGGCTGAATGAAAAACTGTTTTTT. The V call is TRBV11-2, the J call TRBJ1-4; TRBD1 might be the D (6 bases). V gave up 5 bases and J gave up 5 bases, with 15 bases separating them. The CDR3 extends over 15 amino acids. Germline assignment: CDR1 SGHAT and CDR2 FQNNGV.

The chain links TRBV27 to TRBJ2-1; D is unresolved. Germline lookup yields CDR1 MNHEY and CDR2 SMNVEV (reference sequence). CDR3 length equals 13 residues. Trimming stripped 1 base from V and 7 bases from J, with 8 bases between. The CDR3 DNA follows: TGTGCCAGCAGTTTATTTTGGGGAAATGAGCAGTTCTTC. It yields the protein CASSLFWGNEQFF.